This T cell receptor (beta chain) emerged from a study of T-cell reconstitution after alpha-beta-depleted transplantation in children. The CDR3 sequence is 12 residues long. V lost 3 bases, J lost 9 bases, and 9 bases lay in between. Germline-derived CDR1 and CDR2 are LGHNA and YNFKEQ. In its sample, this clonotype was seen many times. Molecular barcoding with unique molecular identifiers was used for the TCRbeta library. A single record per CDR3 protein comes from TCRdb applying MiXCR to the PCR reads. The profile shows about 230,000 distinct CDR3 sequences, approximately 12% of them singletons. The chain joins TRBV4-2 to TRBJ2-1; D is possibly TRBD1 (5 bases). The specimen comprised PBMCs from the stem cell graft donor, sampled from the stem cell graft. This sequence was found in a human donor who donated a stem cell graft to a child with acute lymphoblastic leukemia. The CDR3 DNA follows: TGTGCCAGCAGCCAGGGGCATGGTGAGCAGTTCTTC. Amino acid sequence: CASSQGHGEQFF.